The entry below describes one TCR beta chain. The antigen is unknown. The source of the sample is a study of cytomegalovirus exposure and HLA in healthy donors. Turning to the study itself: Samples from HLA-typed donors yielded about 85 million unique TCRs in an early data release. Study-level findings and limits: By a later analysis, the bulk of CMV-associated TCR beta chains appeared HLA-restricted. CMV serostatus was the sole immune exposure information available.

Germline V gene sequence: CDR1 SGDLS, CDR2 YYNGEE. V was clipped by 4 bases and J by 5 bases, with 12 bases between them. The CDR3 has 14 amino acids. Healthy donors of bone marrow made up the group. Amplification used 60 Vbeta primers and 13 Jbeta primers. Here immunoSEQ multiplex PCR was the method, and the copy in TCRdb shows in-frame clones only, minus some. The sample includes 70,000 to 75,000 clones, around 72% of them seen just once. Material for sequencing was PBMCs. The V gene is TRBV9, the J gene TRBJ1-4; TRBD1 might be the D (6 bases). This clonotype was sampled from a woman in her thirties or forties in good health and CMV-seropositive. This chain's CDR3 is CASSIQGGNEKLFF. As DNA, the CDR3 is TGTGCCAGCAGCATCCAAGGGGGAAATGAAAAACTGTTTTTT.